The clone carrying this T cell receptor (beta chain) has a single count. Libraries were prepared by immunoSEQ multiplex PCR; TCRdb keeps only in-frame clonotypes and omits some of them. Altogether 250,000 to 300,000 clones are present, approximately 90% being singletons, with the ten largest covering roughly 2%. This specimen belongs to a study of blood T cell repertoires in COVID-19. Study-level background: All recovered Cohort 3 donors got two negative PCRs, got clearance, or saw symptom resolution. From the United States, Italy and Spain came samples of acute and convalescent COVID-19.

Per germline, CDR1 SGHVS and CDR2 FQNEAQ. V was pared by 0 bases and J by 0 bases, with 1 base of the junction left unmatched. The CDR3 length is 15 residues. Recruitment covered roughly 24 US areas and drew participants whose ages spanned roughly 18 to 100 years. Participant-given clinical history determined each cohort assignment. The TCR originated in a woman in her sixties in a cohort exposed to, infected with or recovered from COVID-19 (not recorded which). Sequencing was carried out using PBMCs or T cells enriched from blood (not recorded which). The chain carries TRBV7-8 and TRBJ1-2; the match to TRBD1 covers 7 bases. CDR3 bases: TGTGCCAGCAGCTTAGCGACAGGGTCTAACTATGGCTACACCTTC. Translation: CASSLATGSNYGYTF.